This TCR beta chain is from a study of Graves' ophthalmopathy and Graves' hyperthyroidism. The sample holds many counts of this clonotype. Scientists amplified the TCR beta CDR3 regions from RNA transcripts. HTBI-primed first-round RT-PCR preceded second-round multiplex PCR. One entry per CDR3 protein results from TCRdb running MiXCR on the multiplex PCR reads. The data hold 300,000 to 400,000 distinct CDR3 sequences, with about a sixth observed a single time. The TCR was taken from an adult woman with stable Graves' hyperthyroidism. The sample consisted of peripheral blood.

The DNA for the CDR3 is TGTGCCAGCAGCTTAAGGGACACCGTTTCGGCCCAGTACTTC. It specifies CASSLRDTVSAQYF. The chain couples TRBV7-2 to TRBJ2-5; weak D call: TRBD1 (6 bases). Trimming took off 2 bases at V and 9 bases at J, with 16 bases between the two ends. Germline V gene data show CDR1 as SGHTA and CDR2 as FQGNSA. The CDR3 consists of 14 residues. Full variable domain (outside the CDR3, taken from reference TRBV7-2 and TRBJ2-5): GAGVSQSPSNKVTEKGKDVELRCDPISGHTALYWYRQSLGQGLEFLIYFQGNSAPDKSGLPSDRFSAERTGGSVSTLTIQRTQQEDSAVYLCASSLRDTVSAQYFGPGTRLLVL.